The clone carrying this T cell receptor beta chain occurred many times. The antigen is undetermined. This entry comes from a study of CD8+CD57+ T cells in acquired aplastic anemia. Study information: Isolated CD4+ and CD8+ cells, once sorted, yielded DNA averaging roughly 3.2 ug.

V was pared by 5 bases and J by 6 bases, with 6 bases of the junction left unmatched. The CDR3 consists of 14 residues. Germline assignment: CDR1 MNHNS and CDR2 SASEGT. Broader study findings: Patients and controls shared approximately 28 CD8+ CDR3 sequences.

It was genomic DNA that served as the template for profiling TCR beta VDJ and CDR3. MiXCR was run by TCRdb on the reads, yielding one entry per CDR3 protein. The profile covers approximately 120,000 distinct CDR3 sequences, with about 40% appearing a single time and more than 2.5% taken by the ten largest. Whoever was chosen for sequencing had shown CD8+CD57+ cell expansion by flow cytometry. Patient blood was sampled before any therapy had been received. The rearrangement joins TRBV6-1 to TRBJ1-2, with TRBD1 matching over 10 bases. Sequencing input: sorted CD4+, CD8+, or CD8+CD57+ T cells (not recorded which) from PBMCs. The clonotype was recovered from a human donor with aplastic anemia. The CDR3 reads CASSPGQGRDGYTF. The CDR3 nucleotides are TGTGCCAGCAGTCCGGGACAGGGGAGGGATGGCTACACCTTC.